These 5 T cell receptor beta chains originate from one sample sequenced in a study of cytomegalovirus exposure and HLA in healthy donors (dated by TCRdb to 2016 to 2017). The library was prepared using the immunoSEQ multiplex PCR assay. For the multiplex PCR, a mixture combining 60 forward primers for TCR Vbeta segments and 13 reverse primers for TCR Jbeta segments was used. Here the immuneACCESS table is served through TCRdb, limited to in-frame sequences with V and J called. Missing clones are a known gap in these copies; in checked studies unresolved V genes cover under half, and the rest lacks a known reason. In this sample the table shows approximately 150,000 clones, 80% of which occur a single time. The ten most abundant clones make up about 1.3% of the sample. Sequencing input: PBMCs. These receptors originate from a man aged 25 to 40 in good health and CMV-seronegative.

This clone was seen a single time. The V and J genes are TRBV13 and TRBJ2-5; 7 bases match TRBD2. The CDR3 loop spans 15 amino acids. J was trimmed by 4 bases and V by 4 bases; bases with no gene match: 9. Germline CDR1 PRHDT, CDR2 FYEKMQ (reference sequence). CDR3 in amino acids: CASSSRPSGLETQYF. The CDR3 nucleotides read TGTGCCAGCAGCTCGCGACCTAGCGGCTTAGAGACCCAGTACTTC.

This clone was detected a few times. Written as DNA, the CDR3 is TGTGCCAGCAGAGGACAGGGGGCCCCTGACGAGCAGTACTTC. It encodes CASRGQGAPDEQYF. V and J are TRBV6-1 and TRBJ2-7; 11 bases are a match to TRBD1. Trimming took 6 bases from V and 5 from J; bases not matched to a gene: 6. There are 14 residues in the CDR3. Looked up from germline, CDR1 is MNHNS and CDR2 is SASEGT.

CDR3 region: CATSKPTGSLYGYTF. In nucleotides, the CDR3 is TGTGCCACCAGCAAACCGACAGGGAGCCTTTATGGCTACACCTTC. The chain combines TRBV15 with TRBJ1-2, with 7 bases lining up with TRBD1. Germline V CDR1 and CDR2: LNHNV, YYDKDF (reference sequence). This CDR3 region has 15 residues. V lost 4 bases to trimming and J lost 5 bases; unmatched junction nucleotides: 10.

The chain couples TRBV7-3 to TRBJ2-1, with D possibly TRBD2 on 5 matching bases. The V gene lost 5 bases and the J gene lost 9 bases, with 20 bases spanning the gap. CDR1 and CDR2 from the germline V gene are SGHTA and FQGTGA. This CDR3 has 15 residues. The DNA for the CDR3 is TGTGCCAGCAGCATCAGGACTGGCACCCGGGGTGAGCAGTTCTTC. Protein product: CASSIRTGTRGEQFF.

This chain uses TRBV18 with TRBJ2-7; D possibly corresponds to TRBD2 (5 bases). The CDR3 has 12 residues. Germline V gene data show CDR1 as KGHSH and CDR2 as LQKENI. Trimming removed 5 bases at V and 6 bases at J, with 11 bases between. CDR3 DNA: TGTGCCAGCTCAGAACGGGGTGGCGAGCAGTACTTC. Encoded protein: CASSERGGEQYF.